The present entry profiles one TCR beta chain with its context. These data originate in a study of blood T cell repertoires in COVID-19. Background on the study: There were acute and convalescent COVID-19 samples, and they came from the United States, Italy and Spain. T cells, B-cell-depleted T cells, or PBMCs supplied cDNA or gDNA.

In the original analysis: Amplified reference gene primers provided the basis for estimating nucleated cell counts. Method: immunoSEQ multiplex PCR; TCRdb's copy keeps in-frame clones and lacks some. Clone size and V and J calls were adopted from that table, with D and trimming inferred from the DNA. The table lists over 60,000 clones, roughly 84% of them singletons. The clonotype was recovered from a man in his sixties or seventies with active or convalescent COVID-19. The sample taken for sequencing was peripheral blood.

CDR3 sequence: CASSPGTGTEETQYF. The CDR3, as DNA: TGCGCCAGCAGCCCGGGCACCGGGACTGAAGAGACCCAGTACTTC. This rearrangement joins TRBV5-1 to TRBJ2-5; possibly TRBD2 for D (6 bases). The germline V gene has CDR1 SGHRS and CDR2 YFSETQ. This CDR3 spans 15 amino acids. The V gene lost 4 bases and the J gene lost 3 bases, with 16 bases spanning the gap.